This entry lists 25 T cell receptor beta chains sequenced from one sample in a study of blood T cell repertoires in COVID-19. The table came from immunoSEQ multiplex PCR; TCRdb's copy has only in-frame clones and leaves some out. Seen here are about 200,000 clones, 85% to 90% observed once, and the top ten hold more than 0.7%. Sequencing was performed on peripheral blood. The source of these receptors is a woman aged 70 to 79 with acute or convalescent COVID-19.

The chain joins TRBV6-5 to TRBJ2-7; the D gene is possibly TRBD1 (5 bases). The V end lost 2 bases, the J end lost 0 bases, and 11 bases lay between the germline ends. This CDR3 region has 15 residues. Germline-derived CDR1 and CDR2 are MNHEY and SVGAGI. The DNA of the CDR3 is TGTGCCAGCAGTTACCTCAGGGTCAGCTCCTACGAGCAGTACTTC. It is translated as CASSYLRVSSYEQYF.

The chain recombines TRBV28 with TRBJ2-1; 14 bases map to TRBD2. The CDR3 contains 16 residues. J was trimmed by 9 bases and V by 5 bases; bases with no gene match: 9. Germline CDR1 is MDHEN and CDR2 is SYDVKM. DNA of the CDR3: TGTGCCAGCAGTCCATCGGGACTAGCGGGAGCGAGTGAGCAGTTCTTC. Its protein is CASSPSGLAGASEQFF.

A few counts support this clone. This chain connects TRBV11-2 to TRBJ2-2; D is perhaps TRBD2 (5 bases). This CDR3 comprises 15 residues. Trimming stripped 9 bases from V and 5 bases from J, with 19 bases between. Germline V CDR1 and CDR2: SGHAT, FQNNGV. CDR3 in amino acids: CASQSGILGTGELFF. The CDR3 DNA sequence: TGTGCCAGTCAATCCGGGATACTCGGAACCGGGGAGCTGTTTTTT. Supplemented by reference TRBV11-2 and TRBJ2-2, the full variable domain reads EAGVAQSPRYKIIEKRQSVAFWCNPISGHATLYWYQQILGQGPKLLIQFQNNGVVDDSQLPKDRFSAERLKGVDSTLKIQPAKLEDSAVYLCASQSGILGTGELFFGEGSRLTVL.

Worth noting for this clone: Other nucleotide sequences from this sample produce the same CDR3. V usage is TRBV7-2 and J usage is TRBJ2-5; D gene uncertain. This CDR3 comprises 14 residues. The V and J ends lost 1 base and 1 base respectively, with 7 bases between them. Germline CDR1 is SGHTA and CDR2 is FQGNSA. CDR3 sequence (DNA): TGTGCCAGCAGCTTAGTAGGCGGCCAAGAGACCCAGTACTTC. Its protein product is CASSLVGGQETQYF.

CDR3 coding DNA: TGTGCCAGTAGTACGAGGACAGGGATCGCTGAAGCTTTCTTT. It yields the protein CASSTRTGIAEAFF. V gene TRBV19 combines with J gene TRBJ1-1; 8 bases agree with TRBD1. The CDR3 covers 14 residues. V was clipped by 4 bases and J by 6 bases; unmatched bases: 7. Germline V CDR1 and CDR2: LNHDA, SQIVND (reference sequence).

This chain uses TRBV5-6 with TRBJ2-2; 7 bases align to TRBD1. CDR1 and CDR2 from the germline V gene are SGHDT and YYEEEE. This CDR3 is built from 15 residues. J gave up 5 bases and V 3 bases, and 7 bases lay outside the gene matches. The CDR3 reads CASSSDRVMTGELFF. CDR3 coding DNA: TGTGCCAGCAGCTCCGACAGGGTTATGACCGGGGAGCTGTTTTTT.

CDR3 in DNA: TGCAGTGCCATCACAGGGGGCGAGCAGTACTTC. It translates to CSAITGGEQYF. The genes are TRBV20-1 and TRBJ2-7; 8 bases line up with TRBD1. The CDR3 runs 11 residues. Germline trimming cut 6 bases from V and 6 bases from J; bases unmatched to any gene: 4. Germline-derived CDR1 and CDR2 are DFQATT and SNEGSKA (reference sequence).

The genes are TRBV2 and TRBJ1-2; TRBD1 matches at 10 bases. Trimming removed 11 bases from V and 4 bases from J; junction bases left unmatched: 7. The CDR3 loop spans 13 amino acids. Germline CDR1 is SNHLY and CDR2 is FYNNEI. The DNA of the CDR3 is TGTGCCGGACGGGGGACAGGGGCCTATGGCTACACCTTC. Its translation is CAGRGTGAYGYTF.

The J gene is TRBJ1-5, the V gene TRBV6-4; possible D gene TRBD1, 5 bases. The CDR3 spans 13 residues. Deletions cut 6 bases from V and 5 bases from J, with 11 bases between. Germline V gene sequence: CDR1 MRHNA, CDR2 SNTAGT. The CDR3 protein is CASRQIGDQPQHF. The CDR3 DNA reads TGTGCCAGCAGACAGATAGGGGATCAGCCCCAGCATTTT.

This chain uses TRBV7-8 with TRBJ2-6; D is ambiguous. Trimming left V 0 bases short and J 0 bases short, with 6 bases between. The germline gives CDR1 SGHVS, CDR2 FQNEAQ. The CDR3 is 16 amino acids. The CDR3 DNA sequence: TGTGCCAGCAGCTTAGCGGGCCACTCTGGGGCCAACGTCCTGACTTTC. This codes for CASSLAGHSGANVLTF.

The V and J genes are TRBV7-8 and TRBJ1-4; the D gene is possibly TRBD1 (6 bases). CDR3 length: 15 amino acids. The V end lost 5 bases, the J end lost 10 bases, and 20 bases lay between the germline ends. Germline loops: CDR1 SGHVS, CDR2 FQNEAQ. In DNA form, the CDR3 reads TGTGCCAGCAGCACAGCCGGGCCTAGGGGGGGAAAACTGTTTTTT. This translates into CASSTAGPRGGKLFF.

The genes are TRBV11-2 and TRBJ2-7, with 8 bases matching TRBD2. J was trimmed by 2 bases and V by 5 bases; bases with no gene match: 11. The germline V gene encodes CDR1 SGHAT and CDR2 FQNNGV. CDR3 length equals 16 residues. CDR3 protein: CASSTRDSGGAYEQYF. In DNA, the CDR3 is TGTGCCAGCAGCACTCGAGACAGCGGGGGAGCCTACGAGCAGTACTTC.

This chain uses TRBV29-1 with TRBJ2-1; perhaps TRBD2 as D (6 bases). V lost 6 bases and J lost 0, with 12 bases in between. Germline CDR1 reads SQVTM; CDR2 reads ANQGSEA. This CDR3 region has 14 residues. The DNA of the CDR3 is TGCAGCGTCCGGACGACTAGCTCCTACAATGAGCAGTTCTTC. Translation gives CSVRTTSSYNEQFF.

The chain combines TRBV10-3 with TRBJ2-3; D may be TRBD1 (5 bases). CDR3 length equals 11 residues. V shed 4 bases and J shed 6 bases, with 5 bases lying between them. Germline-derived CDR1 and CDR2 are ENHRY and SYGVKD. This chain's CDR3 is CAISAGDTQYF. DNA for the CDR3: TGTGCCATCAGTGCAGGGGATACGCAGTATTTT.

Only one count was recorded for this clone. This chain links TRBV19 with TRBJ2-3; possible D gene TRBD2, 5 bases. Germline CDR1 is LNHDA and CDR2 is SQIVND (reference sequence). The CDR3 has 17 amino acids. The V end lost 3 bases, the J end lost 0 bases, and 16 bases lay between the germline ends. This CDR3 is CASSISPLGGSTDTQYF. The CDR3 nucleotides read TGTGCCAGTAGTATCTCCCCTCTAGGCGGGAGCACAGATACGCAGTATTTT.

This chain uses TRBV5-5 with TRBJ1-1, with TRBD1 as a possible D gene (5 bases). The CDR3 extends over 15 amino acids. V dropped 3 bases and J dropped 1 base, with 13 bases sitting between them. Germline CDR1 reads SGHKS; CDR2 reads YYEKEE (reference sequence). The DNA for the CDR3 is TGTGCCAGCAGCTACCTCACAGGACCGAACACTGAAGCTTTCTTT. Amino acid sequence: CASSYLTGPNTEAFF. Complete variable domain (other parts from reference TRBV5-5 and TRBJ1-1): DAGVTQSPTHLIKTRGQQVTLRCSPISGHKSVSWYQQVLGQGPQFIFQYYEKEERGRGNFPDRFSARQFPNYSSELNVNALLLGDSALYLCASSYLTGPNTEAFFGQGTRLTVV.

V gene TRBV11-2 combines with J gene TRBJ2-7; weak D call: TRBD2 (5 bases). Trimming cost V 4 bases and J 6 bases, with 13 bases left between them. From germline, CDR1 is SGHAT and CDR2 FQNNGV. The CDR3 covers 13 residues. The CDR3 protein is CASSYRLDSEQYF. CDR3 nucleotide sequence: TGTGCCAGCAGCTATCGACTGGACTCCGAGCAGTACTTC.

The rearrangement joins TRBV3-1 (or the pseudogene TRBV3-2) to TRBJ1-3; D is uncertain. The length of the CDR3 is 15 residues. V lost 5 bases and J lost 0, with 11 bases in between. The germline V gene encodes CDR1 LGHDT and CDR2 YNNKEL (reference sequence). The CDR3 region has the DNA TGTGCCAGCAGCTGGGAGGTCAGCTCTGGAAACACCATATATTTT. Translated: CASSWEVSSGNTIYF.

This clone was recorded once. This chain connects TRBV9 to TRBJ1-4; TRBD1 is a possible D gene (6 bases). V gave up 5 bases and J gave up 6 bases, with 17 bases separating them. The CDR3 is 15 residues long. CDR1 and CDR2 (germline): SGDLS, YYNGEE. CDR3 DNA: TGTGCCAGCAGTTATTCCGGGACAAGAGATGAAAAACTGTTTTTT. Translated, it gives CASSYSGTRDEKLFF.

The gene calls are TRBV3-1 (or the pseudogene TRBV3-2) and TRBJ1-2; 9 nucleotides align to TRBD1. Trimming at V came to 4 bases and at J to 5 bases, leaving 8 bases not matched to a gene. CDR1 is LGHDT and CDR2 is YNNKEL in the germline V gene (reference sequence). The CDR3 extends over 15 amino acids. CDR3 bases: TGTGCCAGCAGCCGCCTGCCCGGGACAGGGTATGGCTACACCTTC. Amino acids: CASSRLPGTGYGYTF.

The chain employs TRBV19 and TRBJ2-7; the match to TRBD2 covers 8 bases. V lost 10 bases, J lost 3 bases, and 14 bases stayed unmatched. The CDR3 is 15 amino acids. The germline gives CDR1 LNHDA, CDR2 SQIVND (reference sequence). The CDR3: CATSPGGGKVYEQYF. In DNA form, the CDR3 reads TGTGCCACCTCCCCCGGCGGGGGGAAGGTCTACGAGCAGTACTTC.

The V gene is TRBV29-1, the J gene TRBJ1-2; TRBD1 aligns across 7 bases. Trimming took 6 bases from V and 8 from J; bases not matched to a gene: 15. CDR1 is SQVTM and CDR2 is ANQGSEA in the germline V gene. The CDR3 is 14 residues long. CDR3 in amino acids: CSVDRTGFYGGYTF. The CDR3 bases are TGCAGCGTGGACAGGACAGGTTTCTATGGGGGCTACACCTTC.

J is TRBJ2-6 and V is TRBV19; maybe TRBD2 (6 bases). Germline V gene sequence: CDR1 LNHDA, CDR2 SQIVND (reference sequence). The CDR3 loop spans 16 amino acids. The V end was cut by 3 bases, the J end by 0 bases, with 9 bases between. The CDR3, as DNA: TGTGCCAGTAGTATCTCCGGGGGCTCTGGGGCCAACGTCCTGACTTTC. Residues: CASSISGGSGANVLTF.

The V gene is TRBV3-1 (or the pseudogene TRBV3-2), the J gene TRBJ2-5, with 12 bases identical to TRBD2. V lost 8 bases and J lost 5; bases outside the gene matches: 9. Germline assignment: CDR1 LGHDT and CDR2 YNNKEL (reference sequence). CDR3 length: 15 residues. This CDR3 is CASFTSGRIGETQYF. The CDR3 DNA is TGTGCCAGCTTCACTAGCGGGAGGATTGGGGAGACCCAGTACTTC.

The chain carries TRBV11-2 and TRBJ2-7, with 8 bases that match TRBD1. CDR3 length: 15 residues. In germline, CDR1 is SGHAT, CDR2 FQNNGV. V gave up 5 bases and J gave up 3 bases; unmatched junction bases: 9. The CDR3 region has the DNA TGTGCCAGCAGCATAAGCCAGGGGGCATACTACGAGCAGTACTTC. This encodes CASSISQGAYYEQYF.